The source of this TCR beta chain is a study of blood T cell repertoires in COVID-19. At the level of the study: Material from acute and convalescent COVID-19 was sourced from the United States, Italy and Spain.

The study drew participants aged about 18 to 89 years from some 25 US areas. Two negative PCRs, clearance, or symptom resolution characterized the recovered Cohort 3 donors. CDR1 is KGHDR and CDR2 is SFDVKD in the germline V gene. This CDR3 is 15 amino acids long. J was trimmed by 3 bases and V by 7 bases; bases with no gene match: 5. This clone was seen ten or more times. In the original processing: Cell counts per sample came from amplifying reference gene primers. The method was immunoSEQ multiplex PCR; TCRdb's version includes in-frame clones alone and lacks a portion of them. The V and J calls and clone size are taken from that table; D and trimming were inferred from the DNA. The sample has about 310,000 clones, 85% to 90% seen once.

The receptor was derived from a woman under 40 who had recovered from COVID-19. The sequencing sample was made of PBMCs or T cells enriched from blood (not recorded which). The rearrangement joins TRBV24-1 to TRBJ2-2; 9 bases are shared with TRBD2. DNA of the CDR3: TGTGCCACCAGCAGTCAGCGGGAGGACACCGGGGAGCTGTTTTTT. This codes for CATSSQREDTGELFF.